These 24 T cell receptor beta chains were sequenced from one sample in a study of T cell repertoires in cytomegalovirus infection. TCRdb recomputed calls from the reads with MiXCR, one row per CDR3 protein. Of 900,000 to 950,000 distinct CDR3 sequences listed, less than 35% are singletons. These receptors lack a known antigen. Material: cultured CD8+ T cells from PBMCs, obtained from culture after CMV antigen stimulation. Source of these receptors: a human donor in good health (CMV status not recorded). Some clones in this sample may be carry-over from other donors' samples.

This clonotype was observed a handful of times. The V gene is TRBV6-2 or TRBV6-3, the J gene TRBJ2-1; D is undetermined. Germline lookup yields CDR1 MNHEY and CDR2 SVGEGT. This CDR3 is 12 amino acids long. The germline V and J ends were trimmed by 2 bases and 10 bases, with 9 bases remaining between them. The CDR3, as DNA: TGTGCCAGCAGTTACCGTTGGCCCGAGCAGTTCTTC. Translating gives CASSYRWPEQFF.

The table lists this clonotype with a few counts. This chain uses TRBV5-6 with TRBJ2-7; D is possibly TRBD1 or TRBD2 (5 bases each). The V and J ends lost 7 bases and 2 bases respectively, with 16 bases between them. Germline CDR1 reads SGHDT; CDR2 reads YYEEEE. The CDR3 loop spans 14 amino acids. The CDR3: CASGPGRPTYEQYF. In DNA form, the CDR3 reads TGTGCCAGCGGTCCGGGACGGCCCACCTACGAGCAGTACTTC.

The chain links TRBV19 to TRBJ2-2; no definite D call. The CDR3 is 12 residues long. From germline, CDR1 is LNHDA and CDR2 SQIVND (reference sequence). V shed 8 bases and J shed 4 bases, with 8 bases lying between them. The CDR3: CASELGTGELFF. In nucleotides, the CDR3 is TGTGCCAGTGAACTGGGCACCGGGGAGCTGTTTTTT.

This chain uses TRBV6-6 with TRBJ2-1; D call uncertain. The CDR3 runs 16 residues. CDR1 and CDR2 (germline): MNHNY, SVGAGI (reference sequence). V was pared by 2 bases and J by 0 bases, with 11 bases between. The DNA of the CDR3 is TGTGCCAGCAGTTACGAACAGCGTATCTCCTACAATGAGCAGTTCTTC. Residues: CASSYEQRISYNEQFF.

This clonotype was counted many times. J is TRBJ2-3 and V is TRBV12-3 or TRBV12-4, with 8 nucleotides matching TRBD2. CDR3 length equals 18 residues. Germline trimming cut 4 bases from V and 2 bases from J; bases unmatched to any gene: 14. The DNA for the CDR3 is TGTGCCAGCAGTTCCTTGGAACGGGGGGGAGACTACACAGATACGCAGTATTTT. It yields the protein CASSSLERGGDYTDTQYF.

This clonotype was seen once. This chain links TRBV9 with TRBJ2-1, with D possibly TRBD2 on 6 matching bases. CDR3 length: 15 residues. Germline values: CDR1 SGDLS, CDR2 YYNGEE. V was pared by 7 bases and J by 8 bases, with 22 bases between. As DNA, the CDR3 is TGTGCCAGCGGACCCGCGGGGCCCGTGAAGGATGAGCAGTTCTTC. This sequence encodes CASGPAGPVKDEQFF.

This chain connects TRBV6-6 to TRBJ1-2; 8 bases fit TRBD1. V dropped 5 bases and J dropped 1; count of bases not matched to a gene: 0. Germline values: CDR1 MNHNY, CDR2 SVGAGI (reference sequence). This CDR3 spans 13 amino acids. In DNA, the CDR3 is TGTGCCAGCAGTACAGGGGGTAACTATGGCTACACCTTC. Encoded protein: CASSTGGNYGYTF.

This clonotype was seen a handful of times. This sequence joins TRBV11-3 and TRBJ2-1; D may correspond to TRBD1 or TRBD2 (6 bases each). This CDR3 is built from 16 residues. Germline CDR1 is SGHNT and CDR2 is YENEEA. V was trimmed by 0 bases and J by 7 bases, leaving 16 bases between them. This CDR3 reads CASSLEAIGGQNEQFF. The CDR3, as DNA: TGTGCCAGCAGCTTAGAGGCGATAGGGGGGCAGAATGAGCAGTTCTTC.

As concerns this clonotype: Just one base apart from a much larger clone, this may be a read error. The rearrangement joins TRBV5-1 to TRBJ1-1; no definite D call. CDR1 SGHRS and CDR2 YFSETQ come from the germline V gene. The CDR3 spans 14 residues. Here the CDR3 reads CASSYRVANTKAFF. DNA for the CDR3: TGCGCCAGCAGCTACCGGGTCGCGAACACTAAAGCTTTCTTT.

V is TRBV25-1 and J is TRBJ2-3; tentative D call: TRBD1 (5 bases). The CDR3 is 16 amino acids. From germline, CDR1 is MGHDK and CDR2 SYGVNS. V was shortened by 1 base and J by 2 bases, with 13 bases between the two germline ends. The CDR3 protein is CASSEWGGTVTDTQYF. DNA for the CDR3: TGTGCCAGCAGTGAATGGGGCGGAACAGTCACAGATACGCAGTATTTT.

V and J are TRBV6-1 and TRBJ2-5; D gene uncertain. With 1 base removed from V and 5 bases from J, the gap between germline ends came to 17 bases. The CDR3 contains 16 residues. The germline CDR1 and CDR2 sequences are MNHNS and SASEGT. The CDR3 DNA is TGTGCCAGCAGTGAAGGGTTAAGGCTCCTTGGGGAGACCCAGTACTTC. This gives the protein CASSEGLRLLGETQYF.

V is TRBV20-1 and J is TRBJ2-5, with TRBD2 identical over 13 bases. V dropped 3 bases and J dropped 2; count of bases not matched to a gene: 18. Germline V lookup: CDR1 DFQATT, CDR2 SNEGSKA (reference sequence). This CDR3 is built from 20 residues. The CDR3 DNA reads TGCAGTGCTAGGGTCCCCACCGGGACTAGCGGGGCGCTCCTTCAAGAGACCCAGTACTTC. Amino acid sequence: CSARVPTGTSGALLQETQYF.

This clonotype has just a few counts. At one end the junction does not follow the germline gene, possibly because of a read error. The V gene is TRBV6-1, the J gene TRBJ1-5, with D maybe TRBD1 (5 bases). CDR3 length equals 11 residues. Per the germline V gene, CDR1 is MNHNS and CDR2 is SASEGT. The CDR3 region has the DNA TGTGCCAGCAGTGATGGGGCATTCGAGGATTTT. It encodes CASSDGAFEDF.

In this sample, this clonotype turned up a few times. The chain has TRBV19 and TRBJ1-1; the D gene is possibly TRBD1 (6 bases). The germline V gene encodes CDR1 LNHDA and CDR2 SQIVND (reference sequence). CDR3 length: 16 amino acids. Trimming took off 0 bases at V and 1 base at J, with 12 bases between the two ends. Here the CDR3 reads CASSIDQGKRNTEAFF. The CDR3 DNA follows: TGTGCCAGTAGTATAGACCAGGGGAAACGGAACACTGAAGCTTTCTTT.

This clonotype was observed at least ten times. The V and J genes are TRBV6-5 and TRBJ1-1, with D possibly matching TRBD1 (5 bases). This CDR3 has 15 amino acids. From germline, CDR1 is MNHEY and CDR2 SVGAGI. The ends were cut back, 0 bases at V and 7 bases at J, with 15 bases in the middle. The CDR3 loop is CASSYSYPGQDEAFF. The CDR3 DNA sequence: TGTGCCAGCAGTTACTCGTACCCAGGGCAGGATGAAGCTTTCTTT.

The CDR3 sequence: CASSYDVRRAEETQYF. In DNA, the CDR3 is TGTGCCAGCAGTTACGACGTGCGTAGGGCTGAAGAGACCCAGTACTTC. V and J are TRBV6-2 or TRBV6-3 and TRBJ2-5; D gene uncertain. This CDR3 has 16 amino acids. Germline CDR1 is MNHEY and CDR2 is SVGEGT. Between the trimmed V and J ends, which lost 2 bases and 3 bases, there was a span of 16 bases.

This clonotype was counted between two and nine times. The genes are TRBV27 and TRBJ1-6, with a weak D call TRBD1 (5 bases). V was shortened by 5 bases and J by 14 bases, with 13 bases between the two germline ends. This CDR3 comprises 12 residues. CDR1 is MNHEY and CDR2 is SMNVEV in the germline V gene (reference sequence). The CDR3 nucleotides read TGTGCCAGCAGTCCAGGGAATCCGGCCCTCCACTTT. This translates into CASSPGNPALHF.

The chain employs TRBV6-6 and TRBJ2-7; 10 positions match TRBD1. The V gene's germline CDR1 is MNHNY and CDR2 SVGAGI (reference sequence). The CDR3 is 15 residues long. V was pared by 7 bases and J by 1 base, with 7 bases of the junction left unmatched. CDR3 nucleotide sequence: TGTGCCAGCATTCCGACAGGGGGCGTTTCCTACGAGCAGTACGTC. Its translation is CASIPTGGVSYEQYV.

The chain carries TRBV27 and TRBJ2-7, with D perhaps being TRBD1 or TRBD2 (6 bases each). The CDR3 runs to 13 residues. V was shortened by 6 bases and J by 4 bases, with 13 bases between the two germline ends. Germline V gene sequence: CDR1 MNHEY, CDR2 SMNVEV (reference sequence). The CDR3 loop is CASSLGAGYEQYV. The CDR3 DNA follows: TGTGCCAGCAGCTTGGGGGCGGGGTACGAGCAGTACGTC.

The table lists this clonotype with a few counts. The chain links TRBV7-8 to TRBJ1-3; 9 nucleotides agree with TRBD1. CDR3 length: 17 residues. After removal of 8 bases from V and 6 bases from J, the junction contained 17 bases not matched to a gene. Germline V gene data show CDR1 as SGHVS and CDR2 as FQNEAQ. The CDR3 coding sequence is TGTGCCAGCGAACCGATCGAGAAGGACAGGGGTAAAAACACCATATATTTT. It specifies CASEPIEKDRGKNTIYF.

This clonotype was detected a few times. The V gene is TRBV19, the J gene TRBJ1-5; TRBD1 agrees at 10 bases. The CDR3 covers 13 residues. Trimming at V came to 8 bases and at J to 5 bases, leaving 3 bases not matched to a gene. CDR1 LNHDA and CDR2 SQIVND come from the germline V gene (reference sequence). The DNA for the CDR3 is TGTGCCAGTGGGACAGGGGCCGATCAGCCCCAGCATTTT. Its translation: CASGTGADQPQHF. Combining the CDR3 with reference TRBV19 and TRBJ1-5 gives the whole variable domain DGGITQSPKYLFRKEGQNVTLSCEQNLNHDAMYWYRQDPGQGLRLIYYSQIVNDFQKGDIAEGYSVSREKKESFPLTVTSAQKNPTAFYLCASGTGADQPQHFGDGTRLSIL.

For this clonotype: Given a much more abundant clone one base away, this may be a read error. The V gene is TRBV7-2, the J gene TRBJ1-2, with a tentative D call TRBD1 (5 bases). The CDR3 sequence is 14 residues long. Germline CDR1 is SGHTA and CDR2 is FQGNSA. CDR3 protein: CASSLRGTLYGYSF. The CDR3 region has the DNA TGTGCCAGCAGTTTACGTGGGACCCTCTATGGCTACAGCTTC.

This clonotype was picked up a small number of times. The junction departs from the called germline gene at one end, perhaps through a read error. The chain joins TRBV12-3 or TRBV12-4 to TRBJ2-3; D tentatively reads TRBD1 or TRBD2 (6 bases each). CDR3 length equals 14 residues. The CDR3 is CASSRGQSTDTQYF. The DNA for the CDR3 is TGCGCCAGCTCACGGGGGCAGAGCACAGATACGCAGTATTTT.

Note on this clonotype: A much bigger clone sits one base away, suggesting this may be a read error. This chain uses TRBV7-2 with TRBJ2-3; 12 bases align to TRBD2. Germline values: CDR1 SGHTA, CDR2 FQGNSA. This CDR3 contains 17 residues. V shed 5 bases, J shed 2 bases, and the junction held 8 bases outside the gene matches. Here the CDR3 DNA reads TGTGCCAGCAGCACCAGACTAGCGGGGGCCCTCACAGATACGCAGTATTTT. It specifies CASSTRLAGALTDTQYF. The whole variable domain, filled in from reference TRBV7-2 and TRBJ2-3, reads GAGVSQSPSNKVTEKGKDVELRCDPISGHTALYWYRQSLGQGLEFLIYFQGNSAPDKSGLPSDRFSAERTGGSVSTLTIQRTQQEDSAVYLCASSTRLAGALTDTQYFGPGTRLTVL.